These 28 T cell receptor beta chains came from one sample sequenced in a study of cytomegalovirus exposure and HLA in healthy donors (dated by TCRdb to about 2017). Libraries were constructed by the immunoSEQ multiplex PCR assay. A mixture of 60 forward primers for TCR Vbeta segments and 13 reverse primers for TCR Jbeta segments was used in the multiplex PCR. TCRdb stores this immuneACCESS table with in-frame sequences only. Part of the clones is absent; in the studies checked, under half of the shortfall reflects unresolved V genes, and no reason is known for the rest. This sample lists under 110,000 clones; more than 80% were detected once. The ten largest clonotypes hold about 3.9% of the sample. The sample was PBMCs. These receptors all stem from a man between 25 and 39 years old in good health and CMV-seronegative.

This clone was seen just once. V and J are TRBV6-5 and TRBJ2-7, with a weak D call TRBD2 (6 bases). The CDR3 length is 12 residues. Germline V gene lookup returns CDR1 MNHEY and CDR2 SVGAGI. V lost 8 bases to trimming and J lost 3 bases, with 11 bases between them. The CDR3 DNA follows: TGTGCCAGCTCCTTGGGAGGCTACGAGCAGTACTTC. It specifies CASSLGGYEQYF.

V gene TRBV5-8 combines with J gene TRBJ2-3, with 12 bases fitting TRBD2. Trimming took 0 bases from V and 4 from J; bases not matched to a gene: 0. Germline CDR1 and CDR2: SGHTS and YDEGEE. The CDR3 is made up of 15 amino acids. CDR3 amino acids: CASSLGTSGADTQYF. The CDR3 region has the DNA TGTGCCAGCAGCTTGGGGACTAGCGGGGCAGATACGCAGTATTTT.

This chain uses TRBV2 with TRBJ1-3; tentative D call: TRBD1 (5 bases). V was shortened by 5 bases and J by 4 bases, with 12 bases between the two germline ends. Germline CDR1 SNHLY, CDR2 FYNNEI. The CDR3 totals 14 residues. The DNA of the CDR3 is TGTGCCAGCAGTCAAGACAGCCCGGGAAACACCATATATTTT. Its translation: CASSQDSPGNTIYF. The variable domain in full, completed from reference TRBV2 and TRBJ1-3, reads EPEVTQTPSHQVTQMGQEVILRCVPISNHLYFYWYRQILGQKVEFLVSFYNNEISEKSEIFDDQFSVERPDGSNFTLKIRSTKLEDSAMYFCASSQDSPGNTIYFGEGSWLTVV.

In its sample, this clone was seen a few times. V usage is TRBV10-1 and J usage is TRBJ2-1, with 8 bases identical to TRBD2. From germline, CDR1 is WNHNN and CDR2 SYGVQD (reference sequence). Trimming took 7 bases from V and 3 from J; bases not matched to a gene: 17. CDR3 length: 18 residues. As DNA, the CDR3 is TGCGCCAGCATGGGGGCGGGGGGCCCAGACAGGAGCTACAATGAGCAGTTCTTC. Its protein is CASMGAGGPDRSYNEQFF.

The chain links TRBV5-1 to TRBJ2-5; 9 bases line up with TRBD1. There are 15 residues in the CDR3. The V gene end was trimmed by 0 bases and the J gene end by 3 bases; junction bases not matched to a gene: 3. Germline-derived CDR1 and CDR2 are SGHRS and YFSETQ. CDR3 nucleotide sequence: TGCGCCAGCAGCTTGGGGGACAGGGTCGAAGAGACCCAGTACTTC. It encodes CASSLGDRVEETQYF.

V and J are TRBV28 and TRBJ2-7, with 9 bases aligning to TRBD1. Unmatched junction bases numbered 13, after V lost 6 bases and J lost 7 bases. The CDR3 has 15 amino acids. Germline V gene data show CDR1 as MDHEN and CDR2 as SYDVKM. This CDR3 is CASSQRRDRAPEQYF. CDR3 sequence (DNA): TGTGCCAGCAGCCAAAGGAGGGACAGGGCCCCAGAGCAGTACTTC.

V and J are TRBV28 and TRBJ1-5; no clear D. The CDR3 extends over 13 amino acids. Germline CDR1 is MDHEN and CDR2 is SYDVKM. Between the trimmed V and J ends, which lost 5 bases and 3 bases, there was a span of 8 bases. The CDR3 is CASSPGNNQPQHF. Written as DNA, the CDR3 is TGTGCCAGCAGTCCAGGAAACAATCAGCCCCAGCATTTT. The full variable domain, in which reference TRBV28 and TRBJ1-5 provide the parts outside the CDR3, is DVKVTQSSRYLVKRTGEKVFLECVQDMDHENMFWYRQDPGLGLRLIYFSYDVKMKEKGDIPEGYSVSREKKERFSLILESASTNQTSMYLCASSPGNNQPQHFGDGTRLSIL.

The chain links TRBV18 to TRBJ2-2; 11 positions match TRBD2. The germline gives CDR1 KGHSH, CDR2 LQKENI. The CDR3 extends over 17 amino acids. J gave up 6 bases and V 2 bases, and 8 bases lay outside the gene matches. This chain's CDR3 is CASSPAVAGGPSGELFF. The DNA of the CDR3 is TGTGCCAGCTCACCAGCTGTAGCGGGAGGGCCCTCCGGGGAGCTGTTTTTT. Based on the CDR3 plus reference TRBV18 and TRBJ2-2, the full variable domain is NAGVMQNPRHLVRRRGQEARLRCSPMKGHSHVYWYRQLPEEGLKFMVYLQKENIIDESGMPKERFSAEFPKEGPSILRIQQVVRGDSAAYFCASSPAVAGGPSGELFFGEGSRLTVL.

This chain uses TRBV7-9 with TRBJ2-1; 8 bases agree with TRBD1. The V gene end was trimmed by 3 bases and the J gene end by 9 bases; junction bases not matched to a gene: 4. CDR1 and CDR2 (germline): SEHNR, FQNEAQ (reference sequence). The CDR3 spans 13 residues. This CDR3 is CASSFTGGPEQFF. The CDR3 DNA reads TGTGCCAGCAGCTTTACAGGGGGACCTGAGCAGTTCTTC.

The chain uses TRBV29-1 and TRBJ2-2; 9 bases are a match to TRBD1. V trimming: 7 bases; J trimming: 3 bases; junction bases outside the gene matches: 3. Germline-derived CDR1 and CDR2 are SQVTM and ANQGSEA. This CDR3 contains 13 residues. The CDR3 spells CSGRDRDTGELFF. The CDR3 DNA reads TGCAGCGGACGGGACAGGGACACCGGGGAGCTGTTTTTT.

The genes are TRBV7-9 and TRBJ1-1, with a weak D call TRBD1 (6 bases). Trimming pared 6 bases from V and 0 bases from J, leaving 11 bases between. The CDR3 is 14 amino acids. The germline gives CDR1 SEHNR, CDR2 FQNEAQ (reference sequence). Here the CDR3 reads CASSHQGMNTEAFF. DNA for the CDR3: TGTGCCAGCAGTCATCAGGGGATGAACACTGAAGCTTTCTTT.

The rearrangement links TRBV6-1 to TRBJ2-7; the D gene is possibly TRBD2 (6 bases). Germline V gene data show CDR1 as MNHNS and CDR2 as SASEGT. The CDR3 length is 14 residues. V was pared by 3 bases and J by 7 bases, with 16 bases between. This CDR3 reads CASSEIGGIREQYF. CDR3 DNA sequence: TGTGCCAGCAGTGAGATTGGGGGGATACGGGAGCAGTACTTC.

This rearrangement joins TRBV7-8 to TRBJ1-3; a possible D gene is TRBD1 (5 bases). V was trimmed by 5 bases and J by 0 bases, leaving 14 bases between them. Germline CDR1 is SGHVS and CDR2 is FQNEAQ. The CDR3 length is 16 residues. The CDR3 bases are TGTGCCAGCAGCCCTGGGACTGCCAGCTCTGGAAACACCATATATTTT. This codes for CASSPGTASSGNTIYF.

The chain recombines TRBV6-4 with TRBJ2-1, with a possible D match to TRBD1 (7 bases). Deletions cut 5 bases from V and 7 bases from J, with 12 bases between. The CDR3 covers 13 residues. CDR1 MRHNA and CDR2 SNTAGT come from the germline V gene. As DNA, the CDR3 is TGTGCCAGCAGTATCCAGGGGGGTAATGAGCAGTTCTTC. This sequence encodes CASSIQGGNEQFF.

This clone appeared a single time. This chain links TRBV7-9 with TRBJ2-7; maybe TRBD1 (5 bases). CDR3 length: 14 residues. V dropped 8 bases and J dropped 1 base, with 15 bases sitting between them. Germline V gene data show CDR1 as SEHNR and CDR2 as FQNEAQ (reference sequence). The CDR3 sequence: CASGATVTSYEQYF. The CDR3 bases are TGTGCCAGCGGAGCGACAGTAACATCCTACGAGCAGTACTTC.

The gene calls are TRBV4-1 and TRBJ2-1; the D gene is possibly TRBD2 (6 bases). Trimming stripped 7 bases from V and 4 bases from J, with 11 bases between. The germline gives CDR1 MGHRA, CDR2 YSYEKL. CDR3 length: 13 amino acids. The CDR3 nucleotides are TGCGCCAGCACCCTGGGGGGTTACAATGAGCAGTTCTTC. As protein: CASTLGGYNEQFF.

CDR3 sequence (DNA): TGTGCCACCAGCAGAGGTCGACAGACAGTCAATGAGCAGTTCTTC. It translates to CATSRGRQTVNEQFF. The rearrangement uses TRBV15 and TRBJ2-1; D possibly corresponds to TRBD1 (5 bases). Trimming removed 1 base at V and 6 bases at J, with 13 bases between. The germline V gene has CDR1 LNHNV and CDR2 YYDKDF (reference sequence). The CDR3 loop spans 15 amino acids. The entire variable domain, with the rest obtained from reference TRBV15 and TRBJ2-1, is as follows: DAMVIQNPRYQVTQFGKPVTLSCSQTLNHNVMYWYQQKSSQAPKLLFHYYDKDFNNEADTPDNFQSRRPNTSFCFLDIRSPGLGDTAMYLCATSRGRQTVNEQFFGPGTRLTVL.

The V and J genes are TRBV11-1 and TRBJ2-3, with TRBD2 as a possible D gene (6 bases). The V end lost 5 bases, the J end lost 4 bases, and 16 bases lay between the germline ends. Germline loops: CDR1 SGHAT, CDR2 FQDESV (reference sequence). The CDR3 is made up of 15 amino acids. Here the CDR3 DNA reads TGTGCCAGCAGCCTGGACCTCGGGGGTGCAGATACGCAGTATTTT. Amino acids: CASSLDLGGADTQYF.

This clone was detected a few times. The rearrangement links TRBV19 to TRBJ1-2; TRBD1 aligns across 10 bases. Germline loops: CDR1 LNHDA, CDR2 SQIVND (reference sequence). CDR3 length: 16 amino acids. V lost 6 bases to trimming and J lost 2 bases; unmatched junction nucleotides: 9. The CDR3 protein is CASRRVLTGGNYGYTF. DNA for the CDR3: TGTGCCAGTAGGAGGGTTTTGACAGGGGGCAACTATGGCTACACCTTC.

The rearrangement uses TRBV19 and TRBJ2-1; TRBD2 matches at 10 bases. Germline V lookup: CDR1 LNHDA, CDR2 SQIVND (reference sequence). Germline trimming cut 7 bases from V and 9 bases from J; bases unmatched to any gene: 9. This CDR3 has 14 residues. CDR3 sequence (DNA): TGTGCCAGTAAAAGGACTAGCGGACGGGGTGAGCAGTTCTTC. This encodes CASKRTSGRGEQFF.

This clone was recorded a few times. The genes are TRBV9 and TRBJ2-1, with D maybe TRBD2 (6 bases). The V end lost 0 bases, the J end lost 4 bases, and 14 bases lay between the germline ends. The CDR3 is 16 amino acids. Germline V lookup: CDR1 SGDLS, CDR2 YYNGEE. CDR3 sequence reads: CASSVGSGFKYNEQFF. The CDR3, as DNA: TGTGCCAGCAGCGTAGGGAGCGGGTTCAAATACAATGAGCAGTTCTTC.

This chain joins TRBV7-9 and TRBJ1-5; TRBD1 is a possible D gene (5 bases). Germline CDR1 SEHNR, CDR2 FQNEAQ (reference sequence). V shed 1 base and J shed 1 base, with 8 bases lying between them. The CDR3 is 15 amino acids. The CDR3 is CASSLEPGSNQPQHF. The CDR3 nucleotides read TGTGCCAGCAGCTTAGAACCAGGGAGCAATCAGCCCCAGCATTTT.

This clone was seen only a few times. This chain joins TRBV30 and TRBJ2-3, with D possibly TRBD1 on 5 matching bases. Between the trimmed V and J ends, which lost 2 bases and 3 bases, there was a span of 12 bases. Germline V gene data show CDR1 as GTSNPN and CDR2 as SVGIG (reference sequence). The CDR3 has 14 residues. As DNA, the CDR3 is TGTGCCTGGAGTACAGGTCTTGAAACAGATACGCAGTATTTT. Translation gives CAWSTGLETDTQYF.

This clone occurred a few times. V is TRBV5-1 and J is TRBJ2-3; D gene ambiguous. Trimming took 0 bases from V and 3 from J, leaving 5 bases between them. The CDR3 runs to 13 residues. Germline V gene sequence: CDR1 SGHRS, CDR2 YFSETQ. The CDR3 spells CASSLETTDTQYF. CDR3 bases: TGCGCCAGCAGCTTGGAGACAACAGATACGCAGTATTTT.

J is TRBJ1-1 and V is TRBV9; 8 nucleotides align to TRBD1. The V gene's germline CDR1 is SGDLS and CDR2 YYNGEE. Germline trimming cut 3 bases from V and 1 base from J; bases unmatched to any gene: 5. The CDR3 runs to 15 residues. CDR3 sequence reads: CASSAAGTGNTEAFF. As DNA, the CDR3 is TGTGCCAGCAGCGCCGCGGGGACAGGGAACACTGAAGCTTTCTTT.

The genes are TRBV6-5 and TRBJ2-7, with D possibly matching TRBD2 (6 bases). V shed 7 bases and J shed 1 base, with 17 bases lying between them. Germline CDR1 is MNHEY and CDR2 is SVGAGI. CDR3 length: 15 residues. For the CDR3, the DNA is TGTGCCAGCACTAACGGGGGACTGGATTCCTACGAGCAGTACTTC. This translates into CASTNGGLDSYEQYF.

The genes are TRBV7-7 and TRBJ2-2; 7 positions agree with TRBD1. Germline CDR1 is SSHAT and CDR2 is FNYEAQ (reference sequence). V was clipped by 5 bases and J by 1 base; unmatched bases: 7. The CDR3 runs to 16 residues. The DNA for the CDR3 is TGTGCCAGCAGCCCTAGGGGGCCGGTGAACACCGGGGAGCTGTTTTTT. Translation gives CASSPRGPVNTGELFF.

The rearrangement links TRBV7-2 to TRBJ2-7; possible D gene TRBD1, 6 bases. Trimming cost V 5 bases and J 6 bases, with 23 bases left between them. Per germline, CDR1 SGHTA and CDR2 FQGNSA. This CDR3 spans 16 amino acids. CDR3 nucleotide sequence: TGTGCCAGCAGCCAGACCCCGGGACCCGGCAGGGGCGAGCAGTACTTC. Protein: CASSQTPGPGRGEQYF.